One and the same sample provided the 9 T cell receptor beta chains below, sequenced in a study of blood T cell repertoires in COVID-19. Clones were sequenced by immunoSEQ multiplex PCR, and TCRdb holds only the in-frame ones, with some missing. The table records about 200,000 clones, 70% to 90% of them present only once. Specimen: peripheral blood. All receptors come from a human donor in a cohort sampled during active COVID-19.

This clone showed up just once. The genes are TRBV15 and TRBJ2-1, with 10 positions matching TRBD2. V was clipped by 0 bases and J by 1 base; unmatched bases: 6. The CDR3 consists of 18 residues. Germline V gene sequence: CDR1 LNHNV, CDR2 YYDKDF (reference sequence). CDR3 coding DNA: TGTGCCACCAGCAGAGATCCGGGACTAGCGAAATCCTACAATGAGCAGTTCTTC. As protein: CATSRDPGLAKSYNEQFF.

This clone came up once. V gene TRBV7-9 combines with J gene TRBJ2-2; 10 nucleotides agree with TRBD2. CDR3 length: 16 residues. V gave up 5 bases and J gave up 4 bases; unmatched junction bases: 7. Germline V gives CDR1 SEHNR, CDR2 FQNEAQ (reference sequence). The CDR3 nucleotides are TGTGCCAGCAGCCCTAGCGGGGGCAGGAGCACCGGGGAGCTGTTTTTT. This translates into CASSPSGGRSTGELFF.

V usage is TRBV9 and J usage is TRBJ1-6; weak D call: TRBD1 (5 bases). The V gene lost 4 bases and the J gene lost 8 bases, with 13 bases spanning the gap. CDR3 size: 14 residues. CDR1 and CDR2 (germline): SGDLS, YYNGEE. CDR3 in DNA: TGTGCCAGCAGCAGGGCGGGGGGAGATTCACCCCTCCACTTT. This translates into CASSRAGGDSPLHF.

The rearrangement uses TRBV19 and TRBJ1-4, with TRBD1 as a possible D gene (6 bases). Germline lookup yields CDR1 LNHDA and CDR2 SQIVND (reference sequence). CDR3 length: 12 amino acids. V lost 8 bases, J lost 6 bases, and 10 bases lay in between. CDR3 in DNA: TGTGCCAGTGCGGGGGCGTATGAAAAACTGTTTTTT. Protein: CASAGAYEKLFF.

This chain joins TRBV10-3 and TRBJ2-7; 13 positions agree with TRBD2. Germline CDR1 and CDR2: ENHRY and SYGVKD. The CDR3 spans 18 residues. With V trimmed by 10 bases and J by 7 bases, 22 bases remained unmatched. For the CDR3, the DNA is TGTGCCACCCGGCCCGGGACTAGCGGGACGAGGCCTGAGTGGGAGCAGTACTTC. Translating gives CATRPGTSGTRPEWEQYF.

In this sample, this clone turned up once. J is TRBJ2-2 and V is TRBV11-1; 9 bases line up with TRBD1. CDR1 is SGHAT and CDR2 is FQDESV in the germline V gene (reference sequence). The CDR3 spans 15 residues. J lost 6 bases, V lost 6 bases, and 8 bases had no gene match. CDR3 nucleotides: TGTGCCAGCAGTAAAGGGACAGGGCGCGCCGGGGAGCTGTTTTTT. Encoded protein: CASSKGTGRAGELFF.

The gene calls are TRBV4-3 and TRBJ1-6; 8 positions agree with TRBD1. J was trimmed by 7 bases and V by 4 bases; bases with no gene match: 9. The CDR3 covers 16 residues. Germline CDR1 and CDR2: LGHNA and YSLEER. This CDR3 reads CASSLAAGTGNSPLHF. The DNA of the CDR3 is TGCGCCAGCAGCCTCGCCGCCGGGACAGGAAATTCACCCCTCCACTTT.

This chain uses TRBV19 with TRBJ2-7, with a weak D call TRBD1 (6 bases). Germline CDR1 and CDR2: LNHDA and SQIVND (reference sequence). The CDR3 loop spans 13 amino acids. V was clipped by 3 bases and J by 6 bases, with 12 bases between them. The CDR3 here is CASSIPGATEQYF. Written as DNA, the CDR3 is TGTGCCAGTAGTATTCCAGGGGCTACCGAGCAGTACTTC.

The rearrangement uses TRBV9 and TRBJ2-7; 7 bases fit TRBD1. Germline CDR1 reads SGDLS; CDR2 reads YYNGEE. This CDR3 spans 15 amino acids. The ends lost 4 bases at V and 2 bases at J; junction bases unmatched: 9. Written as DNA, the CDR3 is TGTGCCAGCAGCCCCCGGACAGGAAGCACCTACGAGCAGTACTTC. Its translation is CASSPRTGSTYEQYF.